This entry lists 10 T cell receptor beta chains sequenced from one sample in a study of blood T cell repertoires in COVID-19. TCRdb keeps only in-frame clones here, not all; method: immunoSEQ multiplex PCR. The sample contains about 62,000 clones, approximately 86% of which appear only once. Sample: peripheral blood. Receptors originate from a man aged 65 to 85 with acute or convalescent COVID-19.

The rearrangement joins TRBV28 to TRBJ2-6; D might be TRBD2 (7 bases). The germline V gene has CDR1 MDHEN and CDR2 SYDVKM. Trimming removed 8 bases at V and 2 bases at J, with 16 bases between. The length of the CDR3 is 16 residues. CDR3 nucleotides: TGTGCCAGCGGTACGGGGGGCACAGCTGGGGCCAACGTCCTGACTTTC. It is translated as CASGTGGTAGANVLTF.

This chain links TRBV9 with TRBJ1-6, with D unclear. Germline CDR1 reads SGDLS; CDR2 reads YYNGEE. This CDR3 spans 18 amino acids. The V gene lost 2 bases and the J gene lost 7 bases, with 22 bases spanning the gap. The chain's CDR3 is CASSVSVGGLDKNSPLHF. CDR3 in DNA: TGTGCCAGCAGCGTCTCAGTCGGAGGTCTCGACAAAAATTCACCCCTCCACTTT.

V and J are TRBV28 and TRBJ2-5, with D perhaps matching TRBD1 (5 bases). V dropped 3 bases and J dropped 3 bases, with 8 bases sitting between them. The CDR3 sequence is 13 residues long. The germline gives CDR1 MDHEN, CDR2 SYDVKM. The CDR3 DNA reads as TGTGCCAGCAGTTTGACCAGGGAAGAGACCCAGTACTTC. Translation gives CASSLTREETQYF.

This sequence joins TRBV19 and TRBJ1-3; tentatively, D is TRBD1 (5 bases). V lost 6 bases to trimming and J lost 5 bases, with 14 bases between them. Germline V CDR1 and CDR2: LNHDA, SQIVND (reference sequence). The CDR3 is 14 residues long. The DNA for the CDR3 is TGTGCCAGTAGGGCGGACCCAGGGAGAAACACCATATATTTT. Amino acids: CASRADPGRNTIYF.

V gene TRBV18 combines with J gene TRBJ2-1, with D possibly TRBD2 on 5 matching bases. Germline CDR1 is KGHSH and CDR2 is LQKENI. Trimming shortened V by 2 bases and J by 10 bases, and 12 bases separated the two germline ends. There are 13 residues in the CDR3. CDR3 residues: CASSPASQIEQFF. In DNA form, the CDR3 reads TGTGCCAGCTCACCAGCTAGCCAGATCGAGCAGTTCTTC.

This clone was observed once. J is TRBJ2-7 and V is TRBV11-2; possibly TRBD2 for D (5 bases). V shed 3 bases and J shed 0 bases, with 12 bases lying between them. The CDR3 contains 15 residues. Germline V lookup: CDR1 SGHAT, CDR2 FQNNGV. DNA of the CDR3: TGTGCCAGCAGCTTGCTAGCTACCTTCTCCTACGAGCAGTACTTC. Amino acid sequence: CASSLLATFSYEQYF.

The chain has TRBV5-5 and TRBJ1-3; perhaps TRBD1 as D (5 bases). CDR3 length: 13 amino acids. Trimming pared 4 bases from V and 0 bases from J, leaving 5 bases between. Per germline, CDR1 SGHKS and CDR2 YYEKEE (reference sequence). The CDR3 nucleotides read TGTGCCAGCAGCACAGGCTCTGGAAACACCATATATTTT. It encodes CASSTGSGNTIYF.

V usage is TRBV10-3 and J usage is TRBJ2-5; TRBD1 matches 10 bases. The CDR3 loop spans 15 amino acids. The germline V gene encodes CDR1 ENHRY and CDR2 SYGVKD. Trimming removed 3 bases from V and 5 bases from J; junction bases left unmatched: 6. CDR3 sequence: CAISDDRGRGETQYF. For the CDR3, the DNA is TGTGCCATCAGTGACGACAGGGGGCGCGGTGAGACCCAGTACTTC.

The chain couples TRBV12-3 or TRBV12-4 to TRBJ2-7, with 7 bases identical to TRBD1. The junction had 1 base not matched to a gene; V was cut back by 6 bases and J by 2 bases. This CDR3 contains 12 residues. CDR3 protein: CASRGQPYEQYF. In DNA form, the CDR3 reads TGTGCCAGCAGGGGACAGCCCTACGAGCAGTACTTC.

V is TRBV4-1 and J is TRBJ1-4, with 7 bases identical to TRBD1. Germline V gene sequence: CDR1 MGHRA, CDR2 YSYEKL. This CDR3 region has 14 residues. The junction had 9 bases not matched to a gene; V was cut back by 2 bases and J by 12 bases. In nucleotides, the CDR3 is TGCGCCAGCAGCCAACCGGGACAGAATACGGAACTGTTTTTT. Its translation is CASSQPGQNTELFF.